Each of the 5 T cell receptor beta chains below was sequenced from the same sample in a study of OX40 agonist ivuxolimab in advanced cancers. Data came from immunoSEQ multiplex PCR; TCRdb stores just in-frame clones and leaves some out. The sample has over 70,000 clones; roughly 82% are singletons. This specimen consisted of CD4+ or CD8+ T cells sorted from blood, obtained in a trial of the OX40 agonist ivuxolimab. These receptor sequences come from an adult with an advanced solid tumor such as melanoma, head and neck, liver or kidney cancer.

The count of this clone is one. The rearrangement uses TRBV4-2 and TRBJ2-1; D is ambiguous. CDR1 is LGHNA, CDR2 YNFKEQ, per germline. Between the trimmed V and J ends, which lost 3 bases and 0 bases, there was a span of 9 bases. The CDR3 is made up of 15 amino acids. For the CDR3, the DNA is TGTGCCAGCAGCCAGCTTACGGGCTCCTACAATGAGCAGTTCTTC. Its protein is CASSQLTGSYNEQFF.

This chain links TRBV5-1 with TRBJ1-1, with unresolved D. CDR1 is SGHRS and CDR2 is YFSETQ in the germline V gene. The CDR3 spans 16 residues. V shed 0 bases and J shed 1 base, with 13 bases lying between them. The CDR3 nucleotides read TGCGCCAGCAGCTTGGATTTGGGTAGGACGAACACTGAAGCTTTCTTT. Protein: CASSLDLGRTNTEAFF.

The chain joins TRBV5-1 to TRBJ2-1; 10 bases are shared with TRBD2. The germline CDR1 and CDR2 sequences are SGHRS and YFSETQ. The J segment lost 4 bases and the V segment lost 1 base, leaving 5 bases of the junction unmatched. The CDR3 covers 16 residues. As DNA, the CDR3 is TGCGCCAGCAGCTTGTCGCTAGCGGGAGCTTACAATGAGCAGTTCTTC. It specifies CASSLSLAGAYNEQFF.

The chain employs TRBV7-9 and TRBJ1-2; no definite D call. The CDR3 has 13 amino acids. Germline lookup yields CDR1 SEHNR and CDR2 FQNEAQ (reference sequence). Trimming shortened V by 4 bases and J by 4 bases, and 10 bases separated the two germline ends. The CDR3 here is CASSSAGGYGYTF. The CDR3, as DNA: TGTGCCAGCAGCTCAGCAGGCGGCTATGGCTACACCTTC.

V usage is TRBV7-8 and J usage is TRBJ2-7, with a weak D call TRBD1 (5 bases). The CDR3 loop spans 15 amino acids. Trimming stripped 4 bases from V and 0 bases from J, with 13 bases between. Germline V lookup: CDR1 SGHVS, CDR2 FQNEAQ. Here the CDR3 reads CASSSLQGPSYEQYF. The CDR3 DNA is TGTGCCAGCAGCTCCCTGCAGGGCCCCTCCTACGAGCAGTACTTC.